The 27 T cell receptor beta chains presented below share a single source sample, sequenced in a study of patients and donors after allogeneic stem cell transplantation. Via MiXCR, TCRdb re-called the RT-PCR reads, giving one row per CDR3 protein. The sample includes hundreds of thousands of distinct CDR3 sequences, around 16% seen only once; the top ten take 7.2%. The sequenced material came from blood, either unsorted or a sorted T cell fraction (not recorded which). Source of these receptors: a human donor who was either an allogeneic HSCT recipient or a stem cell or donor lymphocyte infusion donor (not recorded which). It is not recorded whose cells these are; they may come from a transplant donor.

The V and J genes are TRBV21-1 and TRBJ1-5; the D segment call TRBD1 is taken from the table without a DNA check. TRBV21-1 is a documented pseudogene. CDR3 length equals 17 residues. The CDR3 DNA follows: TGTGCCAGCAGCAAAGGGCCAGGGTATTTAGGTGGTCAGCCCCAGCATTTT. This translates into CASSKGPGYLGGQPQHF.

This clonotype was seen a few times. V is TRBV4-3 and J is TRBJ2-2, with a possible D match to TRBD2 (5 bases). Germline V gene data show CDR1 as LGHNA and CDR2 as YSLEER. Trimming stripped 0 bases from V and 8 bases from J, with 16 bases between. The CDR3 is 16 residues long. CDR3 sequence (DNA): TGCGCCAGCAGCCAAGATCGCGGCGGACGAGGGGGGGAGCTGTTTTTT. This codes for CASSQDRGGRGGELFF.

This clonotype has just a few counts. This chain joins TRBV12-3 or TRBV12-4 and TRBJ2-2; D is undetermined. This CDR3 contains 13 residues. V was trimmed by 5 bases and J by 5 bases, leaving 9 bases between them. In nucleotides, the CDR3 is TGTGCCAGCAGTACATACAGTACCGGGGAGCTGTTTTTT. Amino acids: CASSTYSTGELFF.

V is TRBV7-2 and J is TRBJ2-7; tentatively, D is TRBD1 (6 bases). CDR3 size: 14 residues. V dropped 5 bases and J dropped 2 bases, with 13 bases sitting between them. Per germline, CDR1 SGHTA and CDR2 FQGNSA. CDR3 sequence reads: CASSPGPGAYEQYF. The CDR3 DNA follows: TGTGCCAGCAGCCCAGGACCAGGGGCCTACGAGCAGTACTTC.

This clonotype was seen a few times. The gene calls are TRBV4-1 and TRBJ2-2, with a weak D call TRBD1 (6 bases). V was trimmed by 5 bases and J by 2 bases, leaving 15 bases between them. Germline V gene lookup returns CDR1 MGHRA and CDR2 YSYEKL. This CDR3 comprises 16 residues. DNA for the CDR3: TGCGCCAGCAGCACCGGGCGGACAGATAACACCGGGGAGCTGTTTTTT. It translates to CASSTGRTDNTGELFF.

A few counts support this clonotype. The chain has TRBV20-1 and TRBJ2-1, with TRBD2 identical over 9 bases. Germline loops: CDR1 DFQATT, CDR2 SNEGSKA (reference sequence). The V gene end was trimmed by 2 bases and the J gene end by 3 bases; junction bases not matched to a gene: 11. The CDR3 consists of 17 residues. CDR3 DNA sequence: TGCAGTGCTAGATCCCTTCAAGGGCGGGAGGGCTACAATGAGCAGTTCTTC. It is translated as CSARSLQGREGYNEQFF.

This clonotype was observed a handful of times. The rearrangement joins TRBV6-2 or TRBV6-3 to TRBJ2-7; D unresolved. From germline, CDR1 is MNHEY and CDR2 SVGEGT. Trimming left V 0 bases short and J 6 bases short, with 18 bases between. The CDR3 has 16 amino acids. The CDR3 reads CASSYSTRKVKSEQYF. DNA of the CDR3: TGTGCCAGCAGTTACTCGACAAGAAAGGTGAAAAGCGAGCAGTACTTC.

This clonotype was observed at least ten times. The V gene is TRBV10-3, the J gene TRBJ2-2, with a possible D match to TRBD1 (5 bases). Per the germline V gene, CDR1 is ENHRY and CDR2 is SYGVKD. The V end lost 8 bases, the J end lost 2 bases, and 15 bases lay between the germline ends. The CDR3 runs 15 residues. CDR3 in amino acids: CAISDSNHNTGELFF. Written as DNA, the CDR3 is TGTGCCATCTCTGACAGCAACCATAACACCGGGGAGCTGTTTTTT.

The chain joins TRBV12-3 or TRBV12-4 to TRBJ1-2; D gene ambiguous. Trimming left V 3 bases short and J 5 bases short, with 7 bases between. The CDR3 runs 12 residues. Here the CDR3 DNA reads TGTGCCAGCAGTTTCTATTTTTATGGCTACACCTTC. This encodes CASSFYFYGYTF.

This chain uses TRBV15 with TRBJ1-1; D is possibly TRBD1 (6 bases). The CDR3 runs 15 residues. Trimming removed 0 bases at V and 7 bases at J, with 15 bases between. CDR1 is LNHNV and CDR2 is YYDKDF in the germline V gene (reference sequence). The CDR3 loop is CATSRDGTGKSEAFF. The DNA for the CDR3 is TGTGCCACCAGCAGAGATGGAACAGGGAAGAGTGAAGCTTTCTTT. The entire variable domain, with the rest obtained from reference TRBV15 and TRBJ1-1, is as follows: DAMVIQNPRYQVTQFGKPVTLSCSQTLNHNVMYWYQQKSSQAPKLLFHYYDKDFNNEADTPDNFQSRRPNTSFCFLDIRSPGLGDTAMYLCATSRDGTGKSEAFFGQGTRLTVV.

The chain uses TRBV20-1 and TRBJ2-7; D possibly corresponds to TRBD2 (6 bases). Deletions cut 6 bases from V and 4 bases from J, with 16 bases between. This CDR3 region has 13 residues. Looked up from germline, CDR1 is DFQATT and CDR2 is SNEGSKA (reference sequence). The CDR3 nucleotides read TGCAGTGCAAGGCGGACTACAAGTTACGAGCAGTACTTC. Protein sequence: CSARRTTSYEQYF.

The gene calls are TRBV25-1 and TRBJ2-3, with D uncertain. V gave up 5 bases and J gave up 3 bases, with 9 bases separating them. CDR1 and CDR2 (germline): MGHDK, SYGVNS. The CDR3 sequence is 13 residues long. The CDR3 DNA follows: TGTGCCAGCAGTCAAAGGGTGACAGATACGCAGTATTTT. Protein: CASSQRVTDTQYF.

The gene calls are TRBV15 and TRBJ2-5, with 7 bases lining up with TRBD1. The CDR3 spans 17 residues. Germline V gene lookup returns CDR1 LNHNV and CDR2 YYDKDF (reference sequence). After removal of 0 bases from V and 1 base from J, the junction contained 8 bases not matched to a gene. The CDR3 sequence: CATSRERDSNVQETQYF. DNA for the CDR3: TGTGCCACCAGCAGAGAAAGGGACAGTAACGTCCAAGAGACCCAGTACTTC. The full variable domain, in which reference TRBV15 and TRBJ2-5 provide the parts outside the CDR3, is DAMVIQNPRYQVTQFGKPVTLSCSQTLNHNVMYWYQQKSSQAPKLLFHYYDKDFNNEADTPDNFQSRRPNTSFCFLDIRSPGLGDTAMYLCATSRERDSNVQETQYFGPGTRLLVL.

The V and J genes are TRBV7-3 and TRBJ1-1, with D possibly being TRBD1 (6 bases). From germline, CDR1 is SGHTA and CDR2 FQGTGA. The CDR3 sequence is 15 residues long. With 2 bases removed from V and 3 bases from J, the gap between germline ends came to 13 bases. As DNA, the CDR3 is TGTGCCAGCAGCTTAGGGGGGGCTCCCGACACTGAAGCTTTCTTT. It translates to CASSLGGAPDTEAFF.

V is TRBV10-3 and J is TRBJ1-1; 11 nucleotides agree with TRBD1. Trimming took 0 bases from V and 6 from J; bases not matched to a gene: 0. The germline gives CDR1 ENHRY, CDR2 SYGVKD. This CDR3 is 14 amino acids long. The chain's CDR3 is CAISESGQGAEAFF. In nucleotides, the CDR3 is TGTGCCATCAGTGAGTCGGGACAGGGGGCTGAAGCTTTCTTT.

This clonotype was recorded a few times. The CDR3: CASRVTGPTEAFF. The CDR3 DNA reads TGTGCCAGCAGGGTGACAGGGCCCACTGAAGCTTTCTTT. The V call is TRBV6-1, the J call TRBJ1-1; 7 nucleotides match TRBD1. V trimming: 6 bases; J trimming: 4 bases; junction bases outside the gene matches: 5. Germline V gives CDR1 MNHNS, CDR2 SASEGT. CDR3 size: 13 residues.

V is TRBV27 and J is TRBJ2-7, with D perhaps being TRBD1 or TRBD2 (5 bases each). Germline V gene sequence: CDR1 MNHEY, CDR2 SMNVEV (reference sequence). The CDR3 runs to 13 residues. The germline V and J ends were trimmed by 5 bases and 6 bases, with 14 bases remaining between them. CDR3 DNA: TGTGCCAGCAGTCCGGGGCCTCCCCGCGAGCAGTACTTC. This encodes CASSPGPPREQYF.

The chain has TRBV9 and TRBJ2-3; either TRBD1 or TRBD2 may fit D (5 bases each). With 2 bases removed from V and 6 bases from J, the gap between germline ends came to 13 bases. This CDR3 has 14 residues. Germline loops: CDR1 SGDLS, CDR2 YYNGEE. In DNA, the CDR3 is TGTGCCAGCAGCGTTTCAACTAGGGGTGATACGCAGTATTTT. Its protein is CASSVSTRGDTQYF.

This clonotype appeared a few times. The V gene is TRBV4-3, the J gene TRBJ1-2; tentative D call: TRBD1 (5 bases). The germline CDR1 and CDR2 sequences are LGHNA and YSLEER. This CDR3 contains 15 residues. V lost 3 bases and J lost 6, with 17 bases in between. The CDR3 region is CASSQGLEGFDGYTF. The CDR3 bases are TGCGCCAGCAGCCAGGGACTCGAGGGATTTGATGGCTACACCTTC.

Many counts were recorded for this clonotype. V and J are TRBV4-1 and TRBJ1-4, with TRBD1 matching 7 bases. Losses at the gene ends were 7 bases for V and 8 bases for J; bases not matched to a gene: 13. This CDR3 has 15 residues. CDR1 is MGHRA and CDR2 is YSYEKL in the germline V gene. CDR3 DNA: TGCGCCAGCATCGAACCAGGGGGAAGTGAAGAAAAACTGTTTTTT. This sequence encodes CASIEPGGSEEKLFF.

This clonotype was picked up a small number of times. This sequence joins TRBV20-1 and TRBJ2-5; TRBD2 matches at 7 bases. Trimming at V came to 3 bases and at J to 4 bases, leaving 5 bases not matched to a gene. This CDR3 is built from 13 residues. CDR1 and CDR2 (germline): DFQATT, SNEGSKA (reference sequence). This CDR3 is CSARGPGGETQYF. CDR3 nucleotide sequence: TGCAGTGCTAGGGGGCCGGGGGGAGAGACCCAGTACTTC.

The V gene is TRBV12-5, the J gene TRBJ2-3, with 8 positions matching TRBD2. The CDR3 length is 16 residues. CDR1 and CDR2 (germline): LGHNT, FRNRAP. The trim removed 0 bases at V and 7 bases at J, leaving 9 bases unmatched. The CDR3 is CASGLVRAGAKNTQYF. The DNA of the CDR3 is TGTGCTAGTGGTTTGGTAAGAGCGGGAGCGAAAAATACGCAGTATTTT.

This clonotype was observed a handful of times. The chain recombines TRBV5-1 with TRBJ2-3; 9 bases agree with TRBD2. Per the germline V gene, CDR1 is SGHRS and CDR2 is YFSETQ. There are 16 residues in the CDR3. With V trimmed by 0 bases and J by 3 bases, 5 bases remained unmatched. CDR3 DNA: TGCGCCAGCAGCTTGGGAATTAGCGGGAGTACAGATACGCAGTATTTT. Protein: CASSLGISGSTDTQYF.

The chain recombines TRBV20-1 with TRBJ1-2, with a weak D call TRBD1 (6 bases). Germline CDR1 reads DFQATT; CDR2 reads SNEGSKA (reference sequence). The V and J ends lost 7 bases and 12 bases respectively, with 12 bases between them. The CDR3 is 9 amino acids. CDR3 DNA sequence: TGCAGTGTGGGGGGCTCCCACACCTTC. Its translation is CSVGGSHTF.

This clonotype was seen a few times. The DNA of the CDR3 is TGCAGCGTTGGCGACCGATATTACAATGAGCAGTTCTTC. Translating gives CSVGDRYYNEQFF. The chain combines TRBV29-1 with TRBJ2-1; D remains ambiguous. Germline-derived CDR1 and CDR2 are SQVTM and ANQGSEA. Trimming left V 4 bases short and J 4 bases short, with 11 bases between. The CDR3 extends over 13 amino acids.

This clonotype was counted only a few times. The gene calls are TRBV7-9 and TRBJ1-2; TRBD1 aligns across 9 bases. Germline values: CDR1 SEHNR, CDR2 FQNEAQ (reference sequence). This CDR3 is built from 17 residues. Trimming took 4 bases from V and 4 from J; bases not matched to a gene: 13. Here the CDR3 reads CASSYNPAGTGTYGYTF. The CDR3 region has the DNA TGTGCCAGCAGCTACAATCCCGCCGGGACAGGGACCTATGGCTACACCTTC. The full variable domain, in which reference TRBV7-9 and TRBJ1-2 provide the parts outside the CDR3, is DTGVSQNPRHKITKRGQNVTFRCDPISEHNRLYWYRQTLGQGPEFLTYFQNEAQLEKSRLLSDRFSAERPKGSFSTLEIQRTEQGDSAMYLCASSYNPAGTGTYGYTFGSGTRLTVV.

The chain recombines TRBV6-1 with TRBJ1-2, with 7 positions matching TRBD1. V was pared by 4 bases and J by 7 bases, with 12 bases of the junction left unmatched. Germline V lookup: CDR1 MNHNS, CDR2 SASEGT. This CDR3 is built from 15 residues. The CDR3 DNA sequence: TGTGCCAGCAGTGCAGGGACAGAGCGGTACATTGGCTACACCTTC. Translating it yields CASSAGTERYIGYTF.